The 28 T cell receptor beta chains in this list originate from one sample, sequenced in a study of neurological immune-mediated disorders. TCRdb analysed the 5' RACE reads with MiXCR anew, one entry per CDR3 protein. The data contain 90,000 to 150,000 distinct CDR3 sequences, roughly 3.2% of them singletons. The material sequenced was PBMCs. These receptors originate from a woman aged 25 to 45 with multiple sclerosis.

This clonotype was seen repeatedly, ten times or more. V and J are TRBV19 and TRBJ1-1; D might be TRBD1 (6 bases). Germline V gene data show CDR1 as LNHDA and CDR2 as SQIVND (reference sequence). This CDR3 spans 16 amino acids. Deletions cut 5 bases from V and 1 base from J, with 17 bases between. CDR3 loop: CASSVGQFPRNTEAFF. The CDR3 nucleotides are TGTGCCAGTAGTGTCGGACAGTTTCCAAGGAACACTGAAGCTTTCTTT. The variable domain in full, with the rest retrieved from reference TRBV19 and TRBJ1-1, is DGGITQSPKYLFRKEGQNVTLSCEQNLNHDAMYWYRQDPGQGLRLIYYSQIVNDFQKGDIAEGYSVSREKKESFPLTVTSAQKNPTAFYLCASSVGQFPRNTEAFFGQGTRLTVV.

Many counts were recorded for this clonotype. The chain carries TRBV20-1 and TRBJ2-1; 13 bases fit TRBD2. Trimming took 6 bases from V and 8 from J; bases not matched to a gene: 10. This CDR3 is built from 15 residues. Germline V CDR1 and CDR2: DFQATT, SNEGSKA (reference sequence). CDR3 sequence (DNA): TGCAGTGCCCGAACTAGCGGGAGGGTCTGGGATGAGCAGTTCTTC. Translating it yields CSARTSGRVWDEQFF.

The chain uses TRBV4-3 and TRBJ2-2; D may be TRBD1 (5 bases). This CDR3 is 16 amino acids long. Germline values: CDR1 LGHNA, CDR2 YSLEER. Trimming cost V 2 bases and J 1 base, with 11 bases left between them. In nucleotides, the CDR3 is TGCGCCAGCAGCCAATATTCCCAGGGGAACACCGGGGAGCTGTTTTTT. Translation gives CASSQYSQGNTGELFF.

This clonotype showed up many times. The chain carries TRBV5-6 and TRBJ2-5; TRBD2 might be the D (6 bases). The CDR3 contains 15 residues. Trimming shortened V by 4 bases and J by 7 bases, and 20 bases separated the two germline ends. Per germline, CDR1 SGHDT and CDR2 YYEEEE. The CDR3 sequence is CASSLIGTREATQYF. The CDR3 bases are TGTGCCAGCAGCCTGATCGGGACTCGAGAGGCGACCCAGTACTTC. Full variable domain (missing parts from reference TRBV5-6 and TRBJ2-5): DAGVTQSPTHLIKTRGQQVTLRCSPKSGHDTVSWYQQALGQGPQFIFQYYEEEERQRGNFPDRFSGHQFPNYSSELNVNALLLGDSALYLCASSLIGTREATQYFGPGTRLLVL.

This clonotype was found many times. This chain connects TRBV3-1 to TRBJ2-2; D gene ambiguous. The ends were cut back, 4 bases at V and 4 bases at J, with 7 bases in the middle. This CDR3 has 13 residues. CDR1 is LGHDT, CDR2 YNNKEL, per germline (reference sequence). DNA of the CDR3: TGTGCCAGCAGCCGGGTGGGCACCGGGGAGCTGTTTTTT. Encoded protein: CASSRVGTGELFF.

This clonotype was seen ten or more times. V is TRBV7-9 and J is TRBJ2-1, with D possibly matching TRBD1 (6 bases). Germline CDR1 is SEHNR and CDR2 is FQNEAQ (reference sequence). CDR3 length: 15 residues. V was shortened by 5 bases and J by 6 bases, with 17 bases between the two germline ends. The CDR3 DNA follows: TGTGCCAGCAGCCCCATGGACAGCTTGCGCAATGAGCAGTTCTTC. It codes for CASSPMDSLRNEQFF. The complete variable domain, with remaining parts taken from reference TRBV7-9 and TRBJ2-1, reads DTGVSQNPRHKITKRGQNVTFRCDPISEHNRLYWYRQTLGQGPEFLTYFQNEAQLEKSRLLSDRFSAERPKGSFSTLEIQRTEQGDSAMYLCASSPMDSLRNEQFFGPGTRLTVL.

This clonotype has at least ten counts. The chain combines TRBV7-2 with TRBJ2-7; D uncertain. The germline gives CDR1 SGHTA, CDR2 FQGNSA. V was pared by 1 base and J by 7 bases, with 14 bases between. The CDR3 extends over 14 amino acids. The CDR3 nucleotides are TGTGCCAGCAGCTTAGTGGCTAGTTTAGCTGAGCAGTACTTC. Translated, it gives CASSLVASLAEQYF.

This clonotype was seen repeatedly, ten times or more. V gene TRBV20-1 combines with J gene TRBJ2-3, with D perhaps TRBD1 (6 bases). CDR1 is DFQATT and CDR2 is SNEGSKA in the germline V gene (reference sequence). V was clipped by 6 bases and J by 2 bases, with 15 bases between them. The CDR3 is 14 amino acids. The CDR3 nucleotides are TGCAGTGCCTTCAAGACAGGCATCACAGATACGCAGTATTTT. The encoded protein is CSAFKTGITDTQYF.

As regards this clonotype: A much bigger clone sits one base away, suggesting this may be a read error. The CDR3 protein is CASSLMPSGTNTGALFF. CDR3 sequence (DNA): TGCGCCAGCAGCTTGATGCCTAGCGGGACGAACACCGGGGCGCTGTTTTTT. The chain employs TRBV5-1 and TRBJ2-2, with TRBD2 matching 9 bases. Germline CDR1 SGHRS, CDR2 YFSETQ. The CDR3 runs to 17 residues.

This clonotype appeared many times. The chain is built from TRBV20-1 and TRBJ2-7; 8 bases fit TRBD1. This CDR3 has 18 amino acids. Germline lookup yields CDR1 DFQATT and CDR2 SNEGSKA (reference sequence). The ends lost 0 bases at V and 3 bases at J; junction bases unmatched: 16. As DNA, the CDR3 is TGCAGTGCTAGAGATTTTTTATCGACAGGGGATTATAGCTACGAGCAGTACTTC. Protein product: CSARDFLSTGDYSYEQYF.

This clonotype occurred many times. The chain couples TRBV12-3 or TRBV12-4 to TRBJ1-2, with D perhaps matching TRBD1 (5 bases). This CDR3 is 15 amino acids long. The ends were cut back, 5 bases at V and 6 bases at J, with 19 bases in the middle. CDR3 bases: TGTGCCAGCAGTCGACAGCGGATCGGGCAACATGGCTACACCTTC. Its translation: CASSRQRIGQHGYTF.

This clonotype was observed at least ten times. The genes are TRBV9 and TRBJ2-3, with D tentatively TRBD1 (6 bases). Germline V gene data show CDR1 as SGDLS and CDR2 as YYNGEE. Trimming shortened V by 2 bases and J by 2 bases, and 9 bases separated the two germline ends. CDR3 length: 14 residues. CDR3 residues: CASSVDSFTDTQYF. CDR3 in DNA: TGTGCCAGCAGCGTGGACAGCTTCACAGATACGCAGTATTTT. The full variable domain, completed using reference TRBV9 and TRBJ2-3, is DSGVTQTPKHLITATGQRVTLRCSPRSGDLSVYWYQQSLDQGLQFLIQYYNGEERAKGNILERFSAQQFPDLHSELNLSSLELGDSALYFCASSVDSFTDTQYFGPGTRLTVL.

This clonotype occurred many times. The V gene is TRBV6-2 or TRBV6-3, the J gene TRBJ2-7; a weak D match, TRBD1 (7 bases). The CDR3 sequence is 14 residues long. V lost 6 bases and J 3 bases, leaving 15 bases between the germline ends. Germline loops: CDR1 MNHEY, CDR2 SVGEGT. The CDR3 region has the DNA TGTGCCAGCAGGCGGGCAGGGGGGAGCTACGAGCAGTACTTC. It encodes CASRRAGGSYEQYF.

This clonotype was counted a single time. J is TRBJ2-1 and V is TRBV4-3; no clear D. Trimming took 0 bases from V and 6 from J, leaving 12 bases between them. The CDR3 consists of 15 residues. Germline values: CDR1 LGHNA, CDR2 YSLEER. The CDR3 reads CASSQDLGVFNEQFF. DNA of the CDR3: TGCGCCAGCAGCCAAGATCTCGGAGTTTTCAATGAGCAGTTCTTC.

In its sample, this clonotype was seen many times. The rearrangement joins TRBV20-1 to TRBJ2-7; D is unresolved. Germline V gene sequence: CDR1 DFQATT, CDR2 SNEGSKA (reference sequence). V lost 4 bases and J 1 base, leaving 8 bases between the germline ends. The CDR3 has 12 amino acids. The CDR3 region is CSATGPSYEQYF. The CDR3 DNA follows: TGCAGTGCTACCGGGCCATCCTACGAGCAGTACTTC.

This clonotype showed up many times. J is TRBJ1-3 and V is TRBV20-1; D not certain. Between the trimmed V and J ends, which lost 3 bases and 2 bases, there was a span of 8 bases. Germline CDR1 DFQATT, CDR2 SNEGSKA (reference sequence). The CDR3 contains 13 residues. DNA of the CDR3: TGCAGTGCTAGTTGGAGGGCTGGAAACACCATATATTTT. Its translation is CSASWRAGNTIYF.

In its sample, this clonotype was seen many times. The CDR3: CASSQALSDNSPLHF. Here the CDR3 DNA reads TGTGCCAGCAGTCAGGCGCTTTCGGATAATTCACCCCTCCACTTT. The chain is built from TRBV27 and TRBJ1-6; D not resolved. Germline V CDR1 and CDR2: MNHEY, SMNVEV (reference sequence). The length of the CDR3 is 15 residues. V was shortened by 5 bases and J by 5 bases, with 13 bases between the two germline ends.

This clonotype was recorded a few times. V and J are TRBV12-3 or TRBV12-4 and TRBJ2-3; D is perhaps TRBD1 (6 bases). The CDR3 runs to 13 residues. Trimming took 6 bases from V and 5 from J, leaving 12 bases between them. The CDR3 sequence is CASRPGGLDTQYF. The CDR3 region has the DNA TGTGCCAGCAGACCTGGGGGCTTAGATACGCAGTATTTT.

The table lists this clonotype with many counts. The chain joins TRBV24-1 to TRBJ2-7; 8 bases are shared with TRBD1. CDR1 is KGHDR, CDR2 SFDVKD, per germline. The CDR3 totals 15 residues. With V trimmed by 7 bases and J by 1 base, 8 bases remained unmatched. The CDR3 is CATRGGTGYSYEQYF. The CDR3 region has the DNA TGTGCCACCAGGGGCGGGACAGGTTATTCCTACGAGCAGTACTTC.

This clonotype was observed many times. This rearrangement joins TRBV20-1 to TRBJ2-3, with D tentatively TRBD2 (6 bases). The CDR3 totals 13 residues. From germline, CDR1 is DFQATT and CDR2 SNEGSKA (reference sequence). V gave up 1 base and J gave up 5 bases, with 10 bases separating them. CDR3 protein: CSARGGVGDTQYF. The CDR3, as DNA: TGCAGTGCTAGAGGGGGGGTCGGAGATACGCAGTATTTT.

This clonotype was found a few times. The gene calls are TRBV19 and TRBJ1-1, with D hard to call. The V gene lost 6 bases and the J gene lost 4 bases, with 18 bases spanning the gap. CDR3 length equals 15 residues. Looked up from germline, CDR1 is LNHDA and CDR2 is SQIVND (reference sequence). For the CDR3, the DNA is TGTGCCAGTAGCCCGGCTGTAGGGTCGGGCACTGAAGCTTTCTTT. This encodes CASSPAVGSGTEAFF.

This clonotype came up many times. The rearrangement joins TRBV12-3 or TRBV12-4 to TRBJ2-5; tentatively, D is TRBD2 (5 bases). The CDR3 is 12 amino acids. Trimming removed 5 bases from V and 10 bases from J, with 14 bases in between. The CDR3 DNA reads TGTGCCAGCAGTCTTAGCCCGGGGAACCAGTACTTC. Residues: CASSLSPGNQYF.

This clonotype was picked up many times. In DNA form, the CDR3 reads TGTGCCAGCAGCCTGGGAGCAGGAGAGCCCTACGAGCAGTACTTC. It codes for CASSLGAGEPYEQYF. The chain employs TRBV7-2 and TRBJ2-7; D may be TRBD2 (5 bases). This CDR3 region has 15 residues. Trimming pared 5 bases from V and 2 bases from J, leaving 16 bases between. Per germline, CDR1 SGHTA and CDR2 FQGNSA.

Many counts were recorded for this clonotype. The CDR3 spells CASSATDTRNIQYF. The CDR3 DNA is TGTGCCAGCAGCGCGACAGACACCCGGAACATTCAGTACTTC. V usage is TRBV7-2 and J usage is TRBJ2-4; possibly TRBD1 for D (5 bases). The length of the CDR3 is 14 residues. Germline-derived CDR1 and CDR2 are SGHTA and FQGNSA. V was shortened by 5 bases and J by 7 bases, with 15 bases between the two germline ends.

This clonotype was recorded many times. The CDR3 DNA sequence: TGCAGTGCTAGAGATTTCGGCGGGAGTTCCTACAATGAGCAGTTCTTC. Translating gives CSARDFGGSSYNEQFF. This chain uses TRBV20-1 with TRBJ2-1, with 7 bases identical to TRBD2. This CDR3 comprises 16 residues. CDR1 is DFQATT, CDR2 SNEGSKA, per germline (reference sequence). Trimming at V came to 0 bases and at J to 1 base, leaving 6 bases not matched to a gene.

This clonotype has ten or more counts. The chain is built from TRBV29-1 and TRBJ2-1; TRBD1 matches at 7 bases. This CDR3 spans 12 amino acids. J lost 5 bases, V lost 6 bases, and 4 bases had no gene match. Looked up from germline, CDR1 is SQVTM and CDR2 is ANQGSEA. CDR3 nucleotide sequence: TGCAGCGTCGACAGGGCGGACAATGAGCAGTTCTTC. Translating it yields CSVDRADNEQFF.

This clonotype has a count of ten or more. The rearrangement links TRBV20-1 to TRBJ1-1, with D hard to call. The V end lost 0 bases, the J end lost 1 base, and 9 bases lay between the germline ends. Germline CDR1 and CDR2: DFQATT and SNEGSKA (reference sequence). This CDR3 comprises 14 residues. The CDR3 DNA follows: TGCAGTGCTAGAGAGAACACTCAGAACACTGAAGCTTTCTTT. Translated: CSARENTQNTEAFF.

This clonotype was detected ten times or more. The rearrangement joins TRBV5-1 to TRBJ1-1, with D possibly TRBD1 on 5 matching bases. Germline CDR1 and CDR2: SGHRS and YFSETQ. Deletions cut 2 bases from V and 4 bases from J, with 15 bases between. There are 15 residues in the CDR3. CDR3: CASSFDGQGGTEAFF. The CDR3 region has the DNA TGCGCCAGCAGCTTTGACGGGCAGGGCGGCACTGAAGCTTTCTTT.